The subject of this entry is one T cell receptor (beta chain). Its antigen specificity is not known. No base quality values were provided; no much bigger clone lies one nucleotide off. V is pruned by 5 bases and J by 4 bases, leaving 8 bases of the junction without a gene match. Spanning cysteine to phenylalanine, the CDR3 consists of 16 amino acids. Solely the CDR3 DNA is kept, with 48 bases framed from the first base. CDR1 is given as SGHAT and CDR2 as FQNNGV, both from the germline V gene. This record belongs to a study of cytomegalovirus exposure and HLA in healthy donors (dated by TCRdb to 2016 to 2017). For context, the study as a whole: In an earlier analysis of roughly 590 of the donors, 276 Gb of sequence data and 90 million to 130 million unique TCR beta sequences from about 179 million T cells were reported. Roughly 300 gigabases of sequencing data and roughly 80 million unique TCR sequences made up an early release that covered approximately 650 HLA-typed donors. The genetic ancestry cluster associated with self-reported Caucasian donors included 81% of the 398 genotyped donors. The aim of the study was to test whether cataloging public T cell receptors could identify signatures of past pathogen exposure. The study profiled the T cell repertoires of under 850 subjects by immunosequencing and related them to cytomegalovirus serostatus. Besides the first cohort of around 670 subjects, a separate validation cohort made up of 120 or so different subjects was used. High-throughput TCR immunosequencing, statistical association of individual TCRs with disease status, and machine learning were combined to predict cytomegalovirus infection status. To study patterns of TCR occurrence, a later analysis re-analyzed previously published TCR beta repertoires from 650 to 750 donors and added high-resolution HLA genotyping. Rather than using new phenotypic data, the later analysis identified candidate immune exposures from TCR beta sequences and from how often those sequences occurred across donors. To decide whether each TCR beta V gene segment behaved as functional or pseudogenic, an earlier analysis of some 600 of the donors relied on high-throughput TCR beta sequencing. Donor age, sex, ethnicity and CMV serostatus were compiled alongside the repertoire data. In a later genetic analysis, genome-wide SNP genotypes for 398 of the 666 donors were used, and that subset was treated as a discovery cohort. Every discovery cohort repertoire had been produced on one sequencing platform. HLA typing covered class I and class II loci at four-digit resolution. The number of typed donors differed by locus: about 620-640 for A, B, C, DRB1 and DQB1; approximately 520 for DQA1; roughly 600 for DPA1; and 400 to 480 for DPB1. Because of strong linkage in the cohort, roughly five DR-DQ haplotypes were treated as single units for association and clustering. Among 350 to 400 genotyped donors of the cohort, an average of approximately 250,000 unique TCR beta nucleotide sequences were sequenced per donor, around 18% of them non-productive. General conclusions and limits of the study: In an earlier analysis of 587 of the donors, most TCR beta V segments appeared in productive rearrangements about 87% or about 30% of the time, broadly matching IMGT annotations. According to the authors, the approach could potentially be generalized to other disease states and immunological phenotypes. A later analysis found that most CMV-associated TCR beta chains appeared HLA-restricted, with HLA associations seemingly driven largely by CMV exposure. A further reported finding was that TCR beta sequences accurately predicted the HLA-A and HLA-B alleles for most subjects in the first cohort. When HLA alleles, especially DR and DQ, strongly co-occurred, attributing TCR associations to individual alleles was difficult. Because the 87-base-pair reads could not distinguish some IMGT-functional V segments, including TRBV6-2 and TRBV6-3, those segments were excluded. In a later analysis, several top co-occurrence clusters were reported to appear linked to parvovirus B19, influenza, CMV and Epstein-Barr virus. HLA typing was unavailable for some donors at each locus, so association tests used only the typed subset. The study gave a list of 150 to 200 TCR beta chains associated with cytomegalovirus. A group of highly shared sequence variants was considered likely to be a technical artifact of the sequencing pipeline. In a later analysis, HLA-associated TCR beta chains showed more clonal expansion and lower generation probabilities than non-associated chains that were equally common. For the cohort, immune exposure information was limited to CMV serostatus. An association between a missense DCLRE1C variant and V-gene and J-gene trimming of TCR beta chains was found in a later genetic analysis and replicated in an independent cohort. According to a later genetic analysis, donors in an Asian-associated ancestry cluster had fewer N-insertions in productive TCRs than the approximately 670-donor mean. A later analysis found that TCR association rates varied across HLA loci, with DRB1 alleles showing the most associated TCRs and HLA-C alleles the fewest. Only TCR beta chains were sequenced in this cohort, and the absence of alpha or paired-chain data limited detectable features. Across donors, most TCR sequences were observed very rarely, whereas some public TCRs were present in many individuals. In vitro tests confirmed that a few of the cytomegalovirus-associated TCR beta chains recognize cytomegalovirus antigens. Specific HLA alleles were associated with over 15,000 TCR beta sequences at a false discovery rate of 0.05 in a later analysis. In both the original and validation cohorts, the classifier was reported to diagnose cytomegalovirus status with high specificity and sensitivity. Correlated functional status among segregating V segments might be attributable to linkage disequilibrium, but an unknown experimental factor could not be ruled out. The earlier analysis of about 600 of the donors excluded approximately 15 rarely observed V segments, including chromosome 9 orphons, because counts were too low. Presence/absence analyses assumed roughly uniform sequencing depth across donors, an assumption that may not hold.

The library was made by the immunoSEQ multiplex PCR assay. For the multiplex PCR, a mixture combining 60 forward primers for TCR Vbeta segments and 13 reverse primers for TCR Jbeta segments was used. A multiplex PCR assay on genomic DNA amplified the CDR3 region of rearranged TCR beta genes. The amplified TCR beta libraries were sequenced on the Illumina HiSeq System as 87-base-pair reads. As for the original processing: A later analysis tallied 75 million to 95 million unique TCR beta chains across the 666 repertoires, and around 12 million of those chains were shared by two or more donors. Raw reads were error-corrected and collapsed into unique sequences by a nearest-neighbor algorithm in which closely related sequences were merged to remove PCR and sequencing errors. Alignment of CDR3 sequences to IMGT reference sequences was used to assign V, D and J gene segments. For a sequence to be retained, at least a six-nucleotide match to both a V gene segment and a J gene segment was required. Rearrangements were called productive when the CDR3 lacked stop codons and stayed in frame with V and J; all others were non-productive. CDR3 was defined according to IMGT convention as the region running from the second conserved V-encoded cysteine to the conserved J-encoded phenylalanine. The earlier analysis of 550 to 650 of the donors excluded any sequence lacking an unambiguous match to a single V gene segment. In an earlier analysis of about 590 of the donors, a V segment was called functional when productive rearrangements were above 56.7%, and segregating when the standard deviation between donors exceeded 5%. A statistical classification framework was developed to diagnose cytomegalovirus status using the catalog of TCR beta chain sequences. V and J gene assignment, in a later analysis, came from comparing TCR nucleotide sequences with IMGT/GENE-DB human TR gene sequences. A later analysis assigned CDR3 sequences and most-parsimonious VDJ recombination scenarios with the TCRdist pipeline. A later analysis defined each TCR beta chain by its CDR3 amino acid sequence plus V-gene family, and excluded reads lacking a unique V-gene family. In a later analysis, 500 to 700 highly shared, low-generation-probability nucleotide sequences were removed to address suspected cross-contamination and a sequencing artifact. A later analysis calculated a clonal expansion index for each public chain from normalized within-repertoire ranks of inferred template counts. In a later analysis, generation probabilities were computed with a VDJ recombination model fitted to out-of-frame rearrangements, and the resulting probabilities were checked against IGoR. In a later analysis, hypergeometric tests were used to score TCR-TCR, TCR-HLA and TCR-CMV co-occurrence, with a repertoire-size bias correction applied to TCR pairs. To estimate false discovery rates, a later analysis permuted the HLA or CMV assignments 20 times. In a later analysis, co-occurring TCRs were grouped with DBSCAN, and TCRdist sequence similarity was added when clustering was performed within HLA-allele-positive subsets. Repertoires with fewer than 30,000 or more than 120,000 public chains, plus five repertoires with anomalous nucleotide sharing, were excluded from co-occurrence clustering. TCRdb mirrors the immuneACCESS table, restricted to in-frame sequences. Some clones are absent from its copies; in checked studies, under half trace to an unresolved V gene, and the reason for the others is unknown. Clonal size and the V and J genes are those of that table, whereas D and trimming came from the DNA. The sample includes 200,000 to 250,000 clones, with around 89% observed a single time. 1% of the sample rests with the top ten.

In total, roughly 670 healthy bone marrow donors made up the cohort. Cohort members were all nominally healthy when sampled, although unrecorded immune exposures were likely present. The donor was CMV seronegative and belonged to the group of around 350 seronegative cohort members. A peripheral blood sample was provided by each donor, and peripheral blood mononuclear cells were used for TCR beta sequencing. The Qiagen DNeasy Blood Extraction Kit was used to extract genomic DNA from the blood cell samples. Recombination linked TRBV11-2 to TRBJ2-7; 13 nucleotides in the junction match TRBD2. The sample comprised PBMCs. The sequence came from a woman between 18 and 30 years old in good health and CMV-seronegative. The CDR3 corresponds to CASSTSGGVKLYEQYF. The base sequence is TGTGCCAGCAGCACTAGCGGGGGGGTAAAGTTATACGAGCAGTACTTC. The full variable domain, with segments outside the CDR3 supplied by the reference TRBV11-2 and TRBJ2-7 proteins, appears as EAGVAQSPRYKIIEKRQSVAFWCNPISGHATLYWYQQILGQGPKLLIQFQNNGVVDDSQLPKDRFSAERLKGVDSTLKIQPAKLEDSAVYLCASSTSGGVKLYEQYFGPGTRLTVT.